These 14 T cell receptor beta chains share one sample of origin, sequenced in a study of cytomegalovirus exposure and HLA in healthy donors. The PCR made use of 60 Vbeta and 13 Jbeta primers. This table comes from immunoSEQ multiplex PCR, and its TCRdb copy is limited to in-frame clones, with some not included. This sample has roughly 120,000 clones, with around 77% found just once. Sequencing input: PBMCs. The receptors originated from a man aged 50-59 years in good health and CMV-seropositive.

The rearrangement joins TRBV5-8 to TRBJ2-2; weak D call: TRBD1 (6 bases). From germline, CDR1 is SGHTS and CDR2 YDEGEE. V lost 5 bases to trimming and J lost 6 bases, with 14 bases between them. This CDR3 is 14 amino acids long. The CDR3 DNA is TGTGCCAGCAGGCGTACACAGGGATCCGGGGAGCTGTTTTTT. The encoded protein is CASRRTQGSGELFF.

Comment on this clone: The sample contains more than one DNA sequence encoding this CDR3. This rearrangement joins TRBV5-6 to TRBJ1-1; no clear D gene. The CDR3 contains 13 residues. Trimming took off 2 bases at V and 0 bases at J, with 5 bases between the two ends. Germline values: CDR1 SGHDT, CDR2 YYEEEE. CDR3 in DNA: TGTGCCAGCAGCTTCCAGGTGAACACTGAAGCTTTCTTT. It translates to CASSFQVNTEAFF.

The rearrangement links TRBV27 to TRBJ2-7, with D unclear. The germline CDR1 and CDR2 sequences are MNHEY and SMNVEV (reference sequence). This CDR3 spans 16 amino acids. The germline V and J ends were trimmed by 4 bases and 0 bases, with 16 bases remaining between them. DNA of the CDR3: TGTGCCAGCAGTTCCCGCCCCCCTAGAGACTCCTACGAGCAGTACTTC. Its protein is CASSSRPPRDSYEQYF.

As DNA, the CDR3 is TGTGCCAGCAGCTTCAGGCGGGCGACCTACGAGCAGTACTTC. This translates into CASSFRRATYEQYF. The chain employs TRBV7-2 and TRBJ2-7; tentative D call: TRBD2 (5 bases). V dropped 3 bases and J dropped 2 bases, with 11 bases sitting between them. The V gene's germline CDR1 is SGHTA and CDR2 FQGNSA. The length of the CDR3 is 14 residues. The full variable domain, its missing parts supplied by reference TRBV7-2 and TRBJ2-7, is GAGVSQSPSNKVTEKGKDVELRCDPISGHTALYWYRQSLGQGLEFLIYFQGNSAPDKSGLPSDRFSAERTGGSVSTLTIQRTQQEDSAVYLCASSFRRATYEQYFGPGTRLTVT.

CDR3 loop: CASSPHPGGKGNEQFF. The CDR3 DNA is TGTGCCAGCAGCCCCCACCCCGGCGGGAAAGGAAATGAGCAGTTCTTC. This chain joins TRBV9 and TRBJ2-1, with D perhaps matching TRBD2 (6 bases). Per the germline V gene, CDR1 is SGDLS and CDR2 is YYNGEE. Trimming pared 4 bases from V and 7 bases from J, leaving 21 bases between. The CDR3 length is 16 residues. Complete variable domain (other parts from reference TRBV9 and TRBJ2-1): DSGVTQTPKHLITATGQRVTLRCSPRSGDLSVYWYQQSLDQGLQFLIQYYNGEERAKGNILERFSAQQFPDLHSELNLSSLELGDSALYFCASSPHPGGKGNEQFFGPGTRLTVL.

The CDR3 bases are TGTGCCAGCAGCCCCACAGGGCTCCAGCCCCAGCATTTT. Protein sequence: CASSPTGLQPQHF. V is TRBV2 and J is TRBJ1-5; tentative D call: TRBD1 (6 bases). The CDR3 spans 13 residues. Germline CDR1 and CDR2: SNHLY and FYNNEI. The V gene lost 6 bases and the J gene lost 7 bases, with 13 bases spanning the gap. The complete variable domain, with remaining parts taken from reference TRBV2 and TRBJ1-5, reads EPEVTQTPSHQVTQMGQEVILRCVPISNHLYFYWYRQILGQKVEFLVSFYNNEISEKSEIFDDQFSVERPDGSNFTLKIRSTKLEDSAMYFCASSPTGLQPQHFGDGTRLSIL.

The chain uses TRBV5-1 and TRBJ2-5; 11 nucleotides line up with TRBD1. The DNA end is more similar to TRBJ2-7, so the J call may be wrong. Germline CDR1 is SGHRS and CDR2 is YFSETQ. The length of the CDR3 is 16 residues. The CDR3 is CASSLGTGTGGYEQYF. The CDR3 bases are TGCGCCAGCAGCCTCGGAACCGGGACAGGGGGCTACGAGCAGTACTTC.

CDR3 sequence: CASSPSLNTEAFF. The DNA of the CDR3 is TGTGCCAGCAGCCCCTCCTTAAACACTGAAGCTTTCTTT. The chain joins TRBV11-2 to TRBJ1-1, with D hard to call. The germline V gene has CDR1 SGHAT and CDR2 FQNNGV. V lost 5 bases to trimming and J lost 2 bases, with 9 bases between them. The CDR3 is made up of 13 amino acids.

The gene calls are TRBV6-6 and TRBJ2-3; the D gene is possibly TRBD2 (6 bases). The length of the CDR3 is 15 residues. Germline V lookup: CDR1 MNHNY, CDR2 SVGAGI (reference sequence). The germline V and J ends were trimmed by 4 bases and 4 bases, with 15 bases remaining between them. CDR3 bases: TGTGCCAGCAGTTCCGCGACTAGTCTGTCAGATACGCAGTATTTT. Its translation is CASSSATSLSDTQYF.

The chain carries TRBV30 and TRBJ2-3; D gene uncertain. The V end lost 2 bases, the J end lost 2 bases, and 5 bases lay between the germline ends. The length of the CDR3 is 12 residues. Germline values: CDR1 GTSNPN, CDR2 SVGIG (reference sequence). CDR3 nucleotides: TGTGCCTGGAGTACTAACACAGATACGCAGTATTTT. It codes for CAWSTNTDTQYF.

This chain connects TRBV10-2 to TRBJ2-3; 10 nucleotides match TRBD1. The CDR3 runs to 15 residues. Looked up from germline, CDR1 is WSHSY and CDR2 is SAAADI. Germline trimming cut 7 bases from V and 3 bases from J; bases unmatched to any gene: 7. CDR3 residues: CASNDRGRRTDTQYF. CDR3 in DNA: TGCGCCAGCAACGACAGGGGGCGTAGGACAGATACGCAGTATTTT.

DNA of the CDR3: TGTGCCAGCAGCCCTCGGACTAGCGGGACCCGAGAGCAGTACTTC. The encoded protein is CASSPRTSGTREQYF. The V call is TRBV5-6, the J call TRBJ2-5; 12 nucleotides align to TRBD2. Germline V gives CDR1 SGHDT, CDR2 YYEEEE. V gave up 4 bases and J gave up 11 bases; unmatched junction bases: 12. The CDR3 sequence is 15 residues long.

The J gene is TRBJ1-5, the V gene TRBV9; D possibly corresponds to TRBD1 (5 bases). From germline, CDR1 is SGDLS and CDR2 YYNGEE. CDR3 length: 14 amino acids. V lost 4 bases to trimming and J lost 3 bases, with 11 bases between them. In DNA, the CDR3 is TGTGCCAGCAGCCGCCGGGGGGACAATCAGCCCCAGCATTTT. Translation gives CASSRRGDNQPQHF.

This clone was detected a few times. The genes are TRBV29-1 and TRBJ2-1; 8 bases are a match to TRBD2. J gave up 5 bases and V 2 bases, and 5 bases lay outside the gene matches. Germline V gene data show CDR1 as SQVTM and CDR2 as ANQGSEA. The CDR3 spans 14 residues. CDR3 nucleotide sequence: TGCAGCGTTGAATGGCAGCGGGAGAACAATGAGCAGTTCTTC. This sequence encodes CSVEWQRENNEQFF.